This T cell receptor beta chain was sequenced for a study of blood T cells in healthy people across ages. A second PCR of roughly 7 to 11 cycles used a sample-barcoded 5' primer and a J-beta primer mix. TCRdb re-derived calls from the 5' RACE reads in MiXCR, one entry per CDR3 protein. The profile shows hundreds of thousands of distinct CDR3 sequences, 29% of them singletons. The germline V gene encodes CDR1 SGHAT and CDR2 FQNNGV. The CDR3 totals 14 residues. The chain combines TRBV11-2 with TRBJ2-5; D is uncertain. Judging by the DNA end, TRBJ2-7 fits better; the J call may be wrong. The sequencing input was blood. The sequence came from an elderly woman in good health. The CDR3 region is CASSLDIGAYEQYF. The CDR3 nucleotides read TGTGCCAGCAGCTTAGATATTGGGGCCTACGAGCAGTACTTC.